This is a list of T cell receptor beta chains from one sample in a study of cytomegalovirus exposure and HLA in healthy donors. Data came from immunoSEQ multiplex PCR; TCRdb stores just in-frame clones and leaves some out. The sample has 100,000 to 150,000 clones; over 60% are singletons. Sequencing used PBMCs. The receptors here all came from a woman between 35 and 50 years old in good health and CMV-seropositive. Each CDR3 is given with its conserved first and last residue. The D gene is left open where the match is weak. Rows give clone size only sometimes, using once, few, many, or a class for an expanded clone.

j_call clone_size v_call d_call cdr3_length cdr3_aa cdr3_nt
TRBJ2-1 - TRBV5-1 TRBD1 17 CASSLGQHTTGYNEQFF TGCGCCAGCAGCCTGGGACAGCACACGACCGGCTACAATGAGCAGTTCTTC
TRBJ1-6 few TRBV25-1 - 14 CASSEREIGSPLHF TGTGCCAGCAGTGAACGGGAAATAGGTTCACCCCTCCACTTT
TRBJ1-1 few TRBV7-8 - 15 CASSLGTGGGSEAFF TGTGCCAGCAGCTTAGGCACGGGGGGTGGCTCTGAAGCTTTCTTT
TRBJ2-1 - TRBV27 TRBD2 15 CASSSGTSGRNEQFF TGTGCCAGCAGTTCCGGGACTAGCGGGAGAAATGAGCAGTTCTTC
TRBJ2-5 few TRBV18 - 12 CASSPGQETQYF TGTGCCAGCTCCCCGGGCCAAGAGACCCAGTACTTC
TRBJ1-5 - TRBV6-1 - 14 CASLAGDSNQPQHF TGTGCCAGCCTCGCAGGGGATAGCAATCAGCCCCAGCATTTT
TRBJ1-2 - TRBV27 TRBD1 13 CASTRQGGGGYTF TGTGCCAGCACCCGACAGGGGGGCGGGGGCTACACCTTC
TRBJ2-7 - TRBV4-1 TRBD1 15 CASSQDRTGLGEQYF TGCGCCAGCAGCCAAGATAGGACAGGGTTGGGCGAGCAGTACTTC
TRBJ2-3 - TRBV10-3 TRBD2 16 CAISEGDSGVADTQYF TGTGCCATCAGTGAAGGGGATAGCGGGGTGGCAGATACGCAGTATTTT
TRBJ2-7 - TRBV28 TRBD2 15 CASSLSAGAHYEQYF TGTGCCAGCAGTTTATCAGCGGGAGCGCACTACGAGCAGTACTTC
TRBJ2-1 - TRBV10-3 TRBD1 16 CATSESWDGQGSEQFF TGTGCCACCAGTGAGTCTTGGGACGGACAGGGAAGTGAGCAGTTCTTC
TRBJ2-1 once TRBV7-9 - 12 CSSSQDSTGKFF TGTTCCAGCAGCCAAGATTCTACGGGAAAGTTCTTC
TRBJ2-7 - TRBV14 - 10 CARESYEQYF TGTGCGCGAGAATCCTACGAGCAGTACTTC
TRBJ2-3 - TRBV6-5 TRBD1 15 CATQEGASSTDTQYF TGTGCCACCCAAGAGGGGGCTTCGAGCACAGATACGCAGTATTTT
TRBJ2-1 few TRBV7-8 TRBD2 15 CASSLGPSGKVEQFF TGTGCCAGCAGCTTAGGTCCTAGCGGGAAGGTAGAGCAGTTCTTC
TRBJ1-2 - TRBV27 TRBD1 14 CASSAYTGGYGYTF TGTGCCAGCAGTGCCTATACAGGGGGGTATGGCTACACCTTC
TRBJ2-5 - TRBV19 TRBD1 14 CASTPDRNQETQYF TGTGCCAGTACCCCGGACAGGAACCAAGAGACCCAGTACTTC
TRBJ2-7 - TRBV4-2 TRBD2 14 CASSQLTGRYEQYF TGTGCCAGCAGCCAACTTACCGGGAGGTACGAGCAGTACTTC
TRBJ2-7 - TRBV28 - 13 CASSLWAGYEQYF TGTGCCAGCAGTTTATGGGCGGGCTACGAGCAGTACTTC
TRBJ2-5 - TRBV11-3 TRBD1 14 CASSRQGRAETQYF TGTGCCAGCAGCAGACAGGGACGGGCAGAGACCCAGTACTTC
TRBJ2-7 - TRBV5-1 - 16 CASSPEGREPSYEQYF TGCGCCAGCAGCCCGGAGGGTCGGGAGCCTTCGTACGAGCAGTACTTC
TRBJ2-7 once TRBV27 - 14 CASSLVQNSYEQYF TGTGCCAGCAGTTTAGTACAGAACTCCTACGAGCAGTACTTC
TRBJ2-7 - TRBV6-5 TRBD2 14 CASSYLLAGGEQYF TGTGCCAGCAGTTACCTACTAGCGGGAGGCGAGCAGTACTTC
TRBJ2-1 - TRBV6-5 - 14 CAAADSVEYNEQFF TGTGCCGCCGCTGACTCTGTGGAGTACAATGAGCAGTTCTTC
TRBJ1-1 - TRBV6-1 - 13 CASKRPTNTEAFF TGTGCCAGCAAGCGGCCGACGAACACTGAAGCTTTCTTT
TRBJ2-1 - TRBV6-5 - 13 CASSYGPGDEQFF TGTGCCAGCAGTTACGGGCCCGGCGATGAGCAGTTCTTC
TRBJ2-7 - TRBV10-3 - 12 CAISVTDYEQYF TGTGCCATCAGTGTGACAGACTACGAGCAGTACTTC
TRBJ2-1 - TRBV5-6 - 13 CASSLVDFNEQFF TGTGCCAGCAGCTTGGTAGATTTCAATGAGCAGTTCTTC
TRBJ2-5 once TRBV18 TRBD1 14 CASSPGQQQETQYF TGTGCCAGCTCACCGGGACAGCAACAAGAGACCCAGTACTTC
TRBJ2-7 once TRBV5-1 TRBD2 17 CASSLVARTRLDYEQYF TGCGCCAGCAGCTTGGTAGCAAGGACTAGGCTCGACTACGAGCAGTACTTC
TRBJ2-1 - TRBV7-8 TRBD2 15 CASSSSGPSYNEQFF TGTGCCAGCAGCTCTAGCGGACCCTCCTACAATGAGCAGTTCTTC
TRBJ1-2 - TRBV18 - 13 CASSPGQEHGYTF TGTGCCAGCTCACCAGGGCAGGAACATGGCTACACCTTC
TRBJ2-7 - TRBV7-6 TRBD2 16 CASSPTAGGPIGEQYF TGTGCCAGCAGCCCCACAGCGGGAGGGCCCATAGGAGAGCAGTACTTC
TRBJ2-2 - TRBV9 TRBD1 17 CASSSLGRTGGTGELFF TGTGCCAGCAGCTCCTTAGGACGGACAGGGGGCACCGGGGAGCTGTTTTTT
TRBJ2-1 - TRBV7-9 TRBD2 14 CASSPSGSYNEQFF TGTGCCAGCAGTCCTAGCGGGTCCTACAATGAGCAGTTCTTC
TRBJ2-1 - TRBV27 TRBD2 16 CASSSYLAERDNEQFF TGTGCCAGCAGTTCCTACCTAGCGGAGAGAGACAATGAGCAGTTCTTC
TRBJ1-2 - TRBV25-1 TRBD1 13 CASSGTGGRGYTF TGTGCCAGCAGCGGAACAGGGGGTCGTGGCTACACCTTC
TRBJ2-1 - TRBV28 - 12 CASSPSGREQFF TGTGCCAGCAGTCCGAGTGGGAGGGAGCAGTTCTTC
TRBJ2-1 - TRBV11-3 - 15 CASSRGGLTRNEQFF TGTGCCAGCAGCCGCGGGGGCCTCACGCGGAATGAGCAGTTCTTC
TRBJ1-1 few TRBV21-1 - 12 CASIGQHTEAFF TGTGCCAGCATCGGACAGCACACTGAAGCTTTCTTT
TRBJ1-2 - TRBV5-8 TRBD1 13 CASSLDRAGGYTF TGTGCCAGCAGCCTGGACAGGGCGGGTGGCTACACCTTC
TRBJ1-1 - TRBV10-2 TRBD1 16 CASSESTGGRWAEAFF TGCGCCAGCAGTGAGTCGACAGGGGGAAGATGGGCTGAAGCTTTCTTT
TRBJ2-2 few TRBV5-1 TRBD1 16 CASSRSGTAGTGELFF TGCGCCAGCAGCCGATCCGGGACAGCAGGCACCGGGGAGCTGTTTTTT
TRBJ2-2 - TRBV27 - 15 CASSLSLGATGELFF TGTGCCAGCAGTTTATCCCTCGGAGCCACCGGGGAGCTGTTTTTT
TRBJ1-1 - TRBV29-1 - 11 CSVSGNTEAFF TGCAGCGTCTCAGGGAACACTGAAGCTTTCTTT
TRBJ2-5 few TRBV28 TRBD2 15 CASSPRTSYQETQYF TGTGCCAGCAGTCCCCGGACTAGTTATCAAGAGACCCAGTACTTC
TRBJ2-3 - TRBV18 TRBD1 16 CASSPSGTGGKDTQYF TGTGCCAGCTCACCATCCGGGACAGGGGGCAAGGATACGCAGTATTTT
TRBJ1-5 - TRBV5-5 TRBD1 14 CASSLGQGSQPQHF TGTGCCAGCAGCTTAGGACAGGGGTCTCAGCCCCAGCATTTT
TRBJ2-1 - TRBV5-1 - 12 CASRVERHEQFF TGCGCCAGCCGGGTCGAGAGGCATGAGCAGTTCTTC
TRBJ2-2 - TRBV25-1 - 14 CASRDRTFTGELFF TGTGCCAGCAGGGACAGAACTTTCACCGGGGAGCTGTTTTTT
TRBJ2-7 few TRBV21-1 - 14 CASSNRDRAHEQYF TGTGCCAGCAGCAACCGGGACAGGGCCCACGAGCAGTACTTC
TRBJ2-5 - TRBV7-9 - 16 CASSLAVLVGGRGQYF TGTGCCAGCAGCTTAGCGGTCCTAGTGGGGGGTCGTGGCCAGTACTTC